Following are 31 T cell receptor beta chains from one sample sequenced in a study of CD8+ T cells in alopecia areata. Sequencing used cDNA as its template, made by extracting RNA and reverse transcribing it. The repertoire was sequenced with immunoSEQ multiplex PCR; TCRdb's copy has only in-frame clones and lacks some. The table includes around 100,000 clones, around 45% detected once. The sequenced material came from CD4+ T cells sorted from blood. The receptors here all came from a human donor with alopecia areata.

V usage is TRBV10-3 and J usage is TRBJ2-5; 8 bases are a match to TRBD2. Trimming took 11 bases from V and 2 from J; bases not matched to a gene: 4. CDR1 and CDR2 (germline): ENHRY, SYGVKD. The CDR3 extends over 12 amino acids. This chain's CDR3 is CASSGGQETQYF. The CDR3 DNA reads TGTGCCTCTTCGGGAGGGCAAGAGACCCAGTACTTC.

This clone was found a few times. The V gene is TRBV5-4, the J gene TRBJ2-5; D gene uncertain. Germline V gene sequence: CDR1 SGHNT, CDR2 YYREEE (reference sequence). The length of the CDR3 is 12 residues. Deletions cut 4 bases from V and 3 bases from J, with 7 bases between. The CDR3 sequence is CASSTSEETQYF. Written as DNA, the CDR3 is TGTGCCAGCAGCACGAGTGAAGAGACCCAGTACTTC.

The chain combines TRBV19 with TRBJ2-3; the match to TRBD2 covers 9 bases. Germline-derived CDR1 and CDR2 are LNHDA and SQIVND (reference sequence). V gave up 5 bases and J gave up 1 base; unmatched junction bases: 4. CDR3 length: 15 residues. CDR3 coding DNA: TGTGCCAGTAGTTTTCGGACTAGCGGCACAGATACGCAGTATTTT. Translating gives CASSFRTSGTDTQYF.

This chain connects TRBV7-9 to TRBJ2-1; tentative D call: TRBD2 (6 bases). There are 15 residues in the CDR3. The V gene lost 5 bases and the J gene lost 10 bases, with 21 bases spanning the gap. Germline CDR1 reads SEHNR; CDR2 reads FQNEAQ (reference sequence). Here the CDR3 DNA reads TGTGCCAGCAGCCCGACCCGCGGGGATAAGAGCGAGCAGTTCTTC. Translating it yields CASSPTRGDKSEQFF.

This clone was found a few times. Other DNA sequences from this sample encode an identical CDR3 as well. CDR3 region: CASSLAGTDTQYF. DNA for the CDR3: TGCGCCAGCAGCTTGGCCGGCACAGATACGCAGTATTTT. The chain combines TRBV5-1 with TRBJ2-3; D remains ambiguous. Trimming left V 0 bases short and J 1 base short, with 3 bases between. The length of the CDR3 is 13 residues. CDR1 and CDR2 (germline): SGHRS, YFSETQ.

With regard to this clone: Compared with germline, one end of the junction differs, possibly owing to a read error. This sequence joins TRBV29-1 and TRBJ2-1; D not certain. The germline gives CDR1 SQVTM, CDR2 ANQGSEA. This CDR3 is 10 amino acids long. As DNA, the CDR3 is TGCAGCATTGATCACAATGAGCAGTTCTTC. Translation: CSIDHNEQFF.

In nucleotides, the CDR3 is TGTGCCAGCAGCTTAGTCACAGGGGTTCAGTACTTC. It codes for CASSLVTGVQYF. This chain uses TRBV7-2 with TRBJ2-7; 7 positions agree with TRBD1. Germline loops: CDR1 SGHTA, CDR2 FQGNSA. This CDR3 has 12 residues. J gave up 10 bases and V 1 base, and 4 bases lay outside the gene matches.

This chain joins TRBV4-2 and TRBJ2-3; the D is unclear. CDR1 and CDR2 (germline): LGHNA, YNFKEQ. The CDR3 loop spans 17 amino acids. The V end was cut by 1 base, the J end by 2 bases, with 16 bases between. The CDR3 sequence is CASSQAGAGKHTDTQYF. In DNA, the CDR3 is TGTGCCAGCAGCCAAGCAGGTGCCGGAAAACACACAGATACGCAGTATTTT.

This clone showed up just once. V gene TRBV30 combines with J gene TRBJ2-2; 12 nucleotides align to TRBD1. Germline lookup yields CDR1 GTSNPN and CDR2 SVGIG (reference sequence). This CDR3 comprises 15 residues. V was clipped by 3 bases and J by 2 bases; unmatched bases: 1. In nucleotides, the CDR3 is TGTGCCTGGAGGGGACAGGGGGCTAACACCGGGGAGCTGTTTTTT. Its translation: CAWRGQGANTGELFF.

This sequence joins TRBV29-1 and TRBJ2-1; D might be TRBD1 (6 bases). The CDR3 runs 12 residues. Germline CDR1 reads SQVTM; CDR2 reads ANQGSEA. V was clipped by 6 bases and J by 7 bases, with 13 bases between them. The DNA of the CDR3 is TGCAGCGTCGTTACCCAGGGGAATGAGCAGTTCTTC. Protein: CSVVTQGNEQFF.

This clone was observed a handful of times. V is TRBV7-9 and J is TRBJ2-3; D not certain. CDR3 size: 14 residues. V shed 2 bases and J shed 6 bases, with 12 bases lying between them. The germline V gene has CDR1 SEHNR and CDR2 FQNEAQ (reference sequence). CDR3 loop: CASSLLSRADTQYF. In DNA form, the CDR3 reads TGTGCCAGCAGCTTATTAAGTCGGGCGGATACGCAGTATTTT.

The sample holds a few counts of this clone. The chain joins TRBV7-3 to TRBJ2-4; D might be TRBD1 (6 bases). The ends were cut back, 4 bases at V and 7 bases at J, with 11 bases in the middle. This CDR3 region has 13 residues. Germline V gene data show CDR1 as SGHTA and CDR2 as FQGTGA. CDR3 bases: TGTGCCAGCAGCTCAGGGGATCAGAACATTCAGTACTTC. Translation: CASSSGDQNIQYF.

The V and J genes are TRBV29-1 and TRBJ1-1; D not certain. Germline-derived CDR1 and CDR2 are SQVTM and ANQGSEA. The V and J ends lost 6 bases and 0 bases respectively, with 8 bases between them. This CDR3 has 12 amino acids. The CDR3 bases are TGCAGCGTCGCTTCACTGAACACTGAAGCTTTCTTT. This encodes CSVASLNTEAFF. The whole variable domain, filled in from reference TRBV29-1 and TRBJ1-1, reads SAVISQKPSRDICQRGTSLTIQCQVDSQVTMMFWYRQQPGQSLTLIATANQGSEATYESGFVIDKFPISRPNLTFSTLTVSNMSPEDSSIYLCSVASLNTEAFFGQGTRLTVV.

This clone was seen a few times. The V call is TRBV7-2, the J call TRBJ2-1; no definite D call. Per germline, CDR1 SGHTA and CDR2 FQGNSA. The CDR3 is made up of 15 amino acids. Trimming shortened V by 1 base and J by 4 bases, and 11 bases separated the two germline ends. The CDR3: CASSLVFTEYNEQFF. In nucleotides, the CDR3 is TGTGCCAGCAGCTTAGTTTTTACGGAGTACAATGAGCAGTTCTTC.

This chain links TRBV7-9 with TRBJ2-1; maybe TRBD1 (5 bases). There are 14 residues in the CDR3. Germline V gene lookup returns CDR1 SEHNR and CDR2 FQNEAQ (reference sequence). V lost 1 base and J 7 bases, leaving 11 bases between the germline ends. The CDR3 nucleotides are TGTGCCAGCAGCTTAGGTCTGGGGCGGAATGAGCAGTTCTTC. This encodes CASSLGLGRNEQFF.

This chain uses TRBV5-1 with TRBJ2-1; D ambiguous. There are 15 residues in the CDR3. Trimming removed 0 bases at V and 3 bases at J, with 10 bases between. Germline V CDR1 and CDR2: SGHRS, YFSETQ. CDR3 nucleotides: TGCGCCAGCAGCTTGGGAGCCGTTGGCTACAATGAGCAGTTCTTC. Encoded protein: CASSLGAVGYNEQFF.

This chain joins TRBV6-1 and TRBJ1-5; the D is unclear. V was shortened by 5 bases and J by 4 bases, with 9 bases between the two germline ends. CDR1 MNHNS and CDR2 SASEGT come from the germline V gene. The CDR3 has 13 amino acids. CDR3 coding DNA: TGTGCCAGCAGTACTTCCCAGAATCAGCCCCAGCATTTT. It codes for CASSTSQNQPQHF.

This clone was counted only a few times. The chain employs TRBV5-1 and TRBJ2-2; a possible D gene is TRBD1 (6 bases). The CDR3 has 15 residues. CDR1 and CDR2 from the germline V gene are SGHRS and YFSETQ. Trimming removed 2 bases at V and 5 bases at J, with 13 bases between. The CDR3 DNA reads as TGCGCCAGCAGCTTTGTCCAGGGGCGAACCGGGGAGCTGTTTTTT. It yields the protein CASSFVQGRTGELFF. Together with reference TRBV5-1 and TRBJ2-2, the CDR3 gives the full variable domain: KAGVTQTPRYLIKTRGQQVTLSCSPISGHRSVSWYQQTPGQGLQFLFEYFSETQRNKGNFPGRFSGRQFSNSRSEMNVSTLELGDSALYLCASSFVQGRTGELFFGEGSRLTVL.

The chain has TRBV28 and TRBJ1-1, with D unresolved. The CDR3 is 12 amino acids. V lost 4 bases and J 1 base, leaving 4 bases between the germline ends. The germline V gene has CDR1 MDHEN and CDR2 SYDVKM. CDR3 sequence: CASSSTNTEAFF. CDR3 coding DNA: TGTGCCAGCAGTTCGACGAACACTGAAGCTTTCTTT.

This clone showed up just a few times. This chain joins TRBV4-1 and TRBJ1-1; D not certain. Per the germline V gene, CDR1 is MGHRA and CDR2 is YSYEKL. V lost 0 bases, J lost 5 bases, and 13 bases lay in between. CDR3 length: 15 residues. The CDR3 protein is CASSQEAVRKTEAFF. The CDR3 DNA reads TGCGCCAGCAGCCAAGAGGCGGTGCGGAAGACTGAAGCTTTCTTT.

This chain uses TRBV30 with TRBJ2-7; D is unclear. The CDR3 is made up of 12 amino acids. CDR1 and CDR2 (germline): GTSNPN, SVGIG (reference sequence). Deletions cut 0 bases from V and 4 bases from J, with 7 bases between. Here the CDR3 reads CAWSVYSYEQYF. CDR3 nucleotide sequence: TGTGCCTGGAGTGTATACAGTTACGAGCAGTACTTC.

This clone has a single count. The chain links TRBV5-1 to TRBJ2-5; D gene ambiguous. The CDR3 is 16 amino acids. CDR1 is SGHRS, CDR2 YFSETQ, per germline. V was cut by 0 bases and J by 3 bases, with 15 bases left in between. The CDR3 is CASSLDPNSSKETQYF. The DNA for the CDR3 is TGCGCCAGCAGCTTGGATCCTAATTCGTCAAAAGAGACCCAGTACTTC.

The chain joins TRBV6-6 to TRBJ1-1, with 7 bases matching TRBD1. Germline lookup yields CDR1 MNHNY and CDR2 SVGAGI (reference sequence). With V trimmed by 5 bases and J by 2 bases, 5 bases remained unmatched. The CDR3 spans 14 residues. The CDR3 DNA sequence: TGTGCCAGCAGTCAACCAGGGGGAAACACTGAAGCTTTCTTT. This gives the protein CASSQPGGNTEAFF.

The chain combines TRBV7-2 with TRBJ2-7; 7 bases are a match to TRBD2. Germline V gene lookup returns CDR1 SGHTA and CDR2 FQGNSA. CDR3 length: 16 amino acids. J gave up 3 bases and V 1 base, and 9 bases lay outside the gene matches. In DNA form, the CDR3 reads TGTGCCAGCAGCTTAGGGCTAGCGGAAGGGGTCTACGAGCAGTACTTC. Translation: CASSLGLAEGVYEQYF.

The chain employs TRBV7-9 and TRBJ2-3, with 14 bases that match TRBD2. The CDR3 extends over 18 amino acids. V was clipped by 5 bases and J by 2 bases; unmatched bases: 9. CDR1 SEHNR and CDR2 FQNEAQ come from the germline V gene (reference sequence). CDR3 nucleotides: TGTGCCAGCAGCGAAGGGACTAGCGGGGGAGAAGTCACAGATACGCAGTATTTT. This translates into CASSEGTSGGEVTDTQYF.

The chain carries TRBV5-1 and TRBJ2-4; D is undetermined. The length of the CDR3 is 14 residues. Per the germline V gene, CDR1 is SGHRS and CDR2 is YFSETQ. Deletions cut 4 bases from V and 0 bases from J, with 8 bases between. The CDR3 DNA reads TGCGCCAGCAGCCCGACTCTAGCCAAAAACATTCAGTACTTC. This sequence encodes CASSPTLAKNIQYF.

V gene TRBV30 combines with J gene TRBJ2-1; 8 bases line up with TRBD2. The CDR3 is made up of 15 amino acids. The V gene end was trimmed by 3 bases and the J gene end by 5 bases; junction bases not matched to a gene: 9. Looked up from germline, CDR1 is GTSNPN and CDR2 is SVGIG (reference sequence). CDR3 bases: TGTGCCTGGAGGACCCCGGGCGGGGGGCACAATGAGCAGTTCTTC. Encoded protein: CAWRTPGGGHNEQFF. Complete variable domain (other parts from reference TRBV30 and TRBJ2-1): SQTIHQWPATLVQPVGSPLSLECTVEGTSNPNLYWYRQAAGRGLQLLFYSVGIGQISSEVPQNLSASRPQDRQFILSSKKLLLSDSGFYLCAWRTPGGGHNEQFFGPGTRLTVL.

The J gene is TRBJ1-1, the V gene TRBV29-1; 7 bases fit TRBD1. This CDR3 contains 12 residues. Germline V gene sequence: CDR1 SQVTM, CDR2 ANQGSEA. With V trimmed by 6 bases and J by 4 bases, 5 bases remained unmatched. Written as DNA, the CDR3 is TGCAGCGTACAGGGGTCTCGCACTGAAGCTTTCTTT. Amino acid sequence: CSVQGSRTEAFF. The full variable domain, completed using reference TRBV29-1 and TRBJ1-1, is SAVISQKPSRDICQRGTSLTIQCQVDSQVTMMFWYRQQPGQSLTLIATANQGSEATYESGFVIDKFPISRPNLTFSTLTVSNMSPEDSSIYLCSVQGSRTEAFFGQGTRLTVV.

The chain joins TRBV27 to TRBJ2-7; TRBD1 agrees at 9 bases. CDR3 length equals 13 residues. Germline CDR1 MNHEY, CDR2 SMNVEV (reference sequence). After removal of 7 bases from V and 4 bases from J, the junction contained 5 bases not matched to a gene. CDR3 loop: CASKGQGKYEQYF. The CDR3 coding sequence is TGTGCCAGCAAGGGACAGGGAAAGTACGAGCAGTACTTC.

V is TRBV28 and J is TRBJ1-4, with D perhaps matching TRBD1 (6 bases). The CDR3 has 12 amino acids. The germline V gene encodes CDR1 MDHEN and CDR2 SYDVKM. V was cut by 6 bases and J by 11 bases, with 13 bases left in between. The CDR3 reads CASRADRTKLFF. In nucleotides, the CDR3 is TGTGCCAGCAGGGCAGACAGGACGAAACTGTTTTTT.

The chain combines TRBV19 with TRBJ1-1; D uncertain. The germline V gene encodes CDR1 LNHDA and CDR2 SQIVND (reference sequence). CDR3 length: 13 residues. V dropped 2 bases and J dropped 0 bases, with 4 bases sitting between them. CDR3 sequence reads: CASSIFMNTEAFF. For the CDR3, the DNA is TGTGCCAGTAGTATATTCATGAACACTGAAGCTTTCTTT.